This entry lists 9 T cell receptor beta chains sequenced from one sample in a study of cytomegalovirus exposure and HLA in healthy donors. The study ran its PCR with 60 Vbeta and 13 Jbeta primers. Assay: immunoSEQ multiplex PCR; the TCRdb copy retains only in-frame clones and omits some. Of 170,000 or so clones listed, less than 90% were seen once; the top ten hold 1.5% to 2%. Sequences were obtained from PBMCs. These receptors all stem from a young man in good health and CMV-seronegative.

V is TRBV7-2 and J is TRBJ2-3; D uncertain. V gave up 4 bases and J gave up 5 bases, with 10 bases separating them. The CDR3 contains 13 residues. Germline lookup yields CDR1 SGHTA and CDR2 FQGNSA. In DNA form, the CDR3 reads TGTGCCAGCAGCTCGCTACCCCGAGATACGCAGTATTTT. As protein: CASSSLPRDTQYF.

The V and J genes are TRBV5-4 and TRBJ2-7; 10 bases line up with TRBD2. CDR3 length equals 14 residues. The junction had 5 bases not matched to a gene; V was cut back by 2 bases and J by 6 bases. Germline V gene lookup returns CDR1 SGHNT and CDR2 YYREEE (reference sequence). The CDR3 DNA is TGTGCCAGCAGCTTCCCGACTAGCGGGTTCGAGCAGTACTTC. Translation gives CASSFPTSGFEQYF.

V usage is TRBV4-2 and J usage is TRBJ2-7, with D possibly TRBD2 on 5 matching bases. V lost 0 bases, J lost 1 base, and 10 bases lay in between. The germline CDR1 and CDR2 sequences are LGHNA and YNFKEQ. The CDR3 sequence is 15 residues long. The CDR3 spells CASSQDFGESYEQYF. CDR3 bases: TGTGCCAGCAGCCAAGATTTCGGGGAGTCCTACGAGCAGTACTTC.

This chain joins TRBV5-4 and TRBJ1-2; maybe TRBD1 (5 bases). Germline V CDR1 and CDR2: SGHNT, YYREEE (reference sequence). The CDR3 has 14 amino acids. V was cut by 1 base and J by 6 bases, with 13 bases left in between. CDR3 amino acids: CASSLMGGSHGYTF. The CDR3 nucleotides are TGTGCCAGCAGCTTGATGGGGGGGAGTCATGGCTACACCTTC.

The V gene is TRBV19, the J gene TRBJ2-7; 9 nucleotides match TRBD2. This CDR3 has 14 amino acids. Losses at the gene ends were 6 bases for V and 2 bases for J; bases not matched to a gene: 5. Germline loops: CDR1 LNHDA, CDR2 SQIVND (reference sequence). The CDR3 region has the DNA TGTGCCAGTAGCGGCCGACTAGCGGCCTACGAGCAGTACTTC. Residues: CASSGRLAAYEQYF.

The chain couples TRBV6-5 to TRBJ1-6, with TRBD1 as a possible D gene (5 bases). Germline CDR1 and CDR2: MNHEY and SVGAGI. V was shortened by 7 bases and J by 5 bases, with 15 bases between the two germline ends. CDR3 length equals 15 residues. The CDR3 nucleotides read TGTGCCAGCACCCTATCTCAGGGAAATAATTCACCCCTCCACTTT. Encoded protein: CASTLSQGNNSPLHF.

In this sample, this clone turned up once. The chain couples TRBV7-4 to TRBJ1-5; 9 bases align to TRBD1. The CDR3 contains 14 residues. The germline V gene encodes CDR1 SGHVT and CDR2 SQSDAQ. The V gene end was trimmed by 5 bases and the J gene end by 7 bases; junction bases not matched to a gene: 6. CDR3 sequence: CASSQGQGGQPQHF. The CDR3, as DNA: TGTGCCAGCAGCCAGGGACAGGGTGGCCAGCCCCAGCATTTT.

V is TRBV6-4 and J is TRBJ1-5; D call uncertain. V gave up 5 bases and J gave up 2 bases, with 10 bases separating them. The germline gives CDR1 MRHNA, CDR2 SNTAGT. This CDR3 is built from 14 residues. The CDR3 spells CASSPEMGNQPQHF. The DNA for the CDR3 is TGTGCCAGCAGTCCCGAGATGGGCAATCAGCCCCAGCATTTT.

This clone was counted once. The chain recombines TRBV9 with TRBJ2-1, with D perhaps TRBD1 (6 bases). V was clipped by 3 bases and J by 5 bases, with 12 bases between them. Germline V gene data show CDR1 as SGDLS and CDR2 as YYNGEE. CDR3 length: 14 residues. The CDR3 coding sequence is TGTGCCAGCAGCGGTATAAGGACAGACAATGAGCAGTTCTTC. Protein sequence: CASSGIRTDNEQFF. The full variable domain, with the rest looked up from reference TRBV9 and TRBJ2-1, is DSGVTQTPKHLITATGQRVTLRCSPRSGDLSVYWYQQSLDQGLQFLIQYYNGEERAKGNILERFSAQQFPDLHSELNLSSLELGDSALYFCASSGIRTDNEQFFGPGTRLTVL.